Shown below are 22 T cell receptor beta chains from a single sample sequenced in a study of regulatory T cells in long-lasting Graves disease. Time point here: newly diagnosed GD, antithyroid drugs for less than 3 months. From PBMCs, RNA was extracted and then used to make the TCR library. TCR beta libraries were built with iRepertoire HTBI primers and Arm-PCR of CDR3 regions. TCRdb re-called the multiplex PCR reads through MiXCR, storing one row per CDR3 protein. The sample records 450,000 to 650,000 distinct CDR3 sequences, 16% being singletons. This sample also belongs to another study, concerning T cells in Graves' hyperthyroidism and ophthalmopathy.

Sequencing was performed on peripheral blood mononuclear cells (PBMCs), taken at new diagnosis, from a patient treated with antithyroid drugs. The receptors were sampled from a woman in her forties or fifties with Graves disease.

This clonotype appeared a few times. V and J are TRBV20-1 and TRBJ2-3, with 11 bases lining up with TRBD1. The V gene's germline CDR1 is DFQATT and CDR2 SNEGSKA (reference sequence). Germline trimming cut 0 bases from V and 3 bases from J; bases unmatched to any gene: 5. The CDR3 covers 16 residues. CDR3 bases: TGCAGTGCTAGAGATACGGACAGGGGGCGAACAGATACGCAGTATTTT. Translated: CSARDTDRGRTDTQYF.

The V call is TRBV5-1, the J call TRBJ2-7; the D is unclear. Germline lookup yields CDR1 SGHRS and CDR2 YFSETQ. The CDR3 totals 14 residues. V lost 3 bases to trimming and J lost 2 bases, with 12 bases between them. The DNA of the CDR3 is TGCGCCAGCAGCTCCTCAGGTAGCACCTACGAGCAGTACTTC. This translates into CASSSSGSTYEQYF.

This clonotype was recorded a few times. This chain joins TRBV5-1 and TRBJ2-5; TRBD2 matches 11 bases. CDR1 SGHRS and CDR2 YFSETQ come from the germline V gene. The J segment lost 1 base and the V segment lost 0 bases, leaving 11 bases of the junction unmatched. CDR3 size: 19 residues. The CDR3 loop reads CASSLALLAGAGLQETQYF. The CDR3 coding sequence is TGCGCCAGCAGCTTGGCACTACTAGCGGGGGCTGGCCTCCAAGAGACCCAGTACTTC.

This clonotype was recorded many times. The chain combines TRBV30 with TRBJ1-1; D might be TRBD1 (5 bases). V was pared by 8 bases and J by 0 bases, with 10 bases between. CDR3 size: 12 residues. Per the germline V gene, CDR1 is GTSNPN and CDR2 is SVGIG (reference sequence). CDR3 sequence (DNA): TGTGCCGGGGGACGGATGAACACTGAAGCTTTCTTT. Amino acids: CAGGRMNTEAFF. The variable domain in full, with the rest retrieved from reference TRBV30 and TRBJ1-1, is SQTIHQWPATLVQPVGSPLSLECTVEGTSNPNLYWYRQAAGRGLQLLFYSVGIGQISSEVPQNLSASRPQDRQFILSSKKLLLSDSGFYLCAGGRMNTEAFFGQGTRLTVV.

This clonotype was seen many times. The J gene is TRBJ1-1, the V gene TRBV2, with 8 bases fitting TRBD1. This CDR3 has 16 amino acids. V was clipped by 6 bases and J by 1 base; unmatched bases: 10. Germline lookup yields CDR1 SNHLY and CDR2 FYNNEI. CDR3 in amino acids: CASRPQGASGNTEAFF. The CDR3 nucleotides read TGTGCCAGCAGGCCCCAGGGGGCGTCAGGGAACACTGAAGCTTTCTTT.

The CDR3 region is CASSPLSGEETQYF. The CDR3 region has the DNA TGTGCCAGCTCACCACTTAGCGGGGAGGAGACCCAGTACTTC. The chain uses TRBV18 and TRBJ2-5; 8 positions agree with TRBD2. Trimming at V came to 1 base and at J to 5 bases, leaving 3 bases not matched to a gene. Germline V gene lookup returns CDR1 KGHSH and CDR2 LQKENI. The CDR3 has 14 residues. The full variable domain, rest sourced from reference TRBV18 and TRBJ2-5, is NAGVMQNPRHLVRRRGQEARLRCSPMKGHSHVYWYRQLPEEGLKFMVYLQKENIIDESGMPKERFSAEFPKEGPSILRIQQVVRGDSAAYFCASSPLSGEETQYFGPGTRLLVL.

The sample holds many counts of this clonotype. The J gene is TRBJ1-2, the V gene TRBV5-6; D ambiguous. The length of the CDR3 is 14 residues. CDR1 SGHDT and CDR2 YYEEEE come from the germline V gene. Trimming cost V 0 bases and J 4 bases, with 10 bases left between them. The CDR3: CASSLEQKFYGYTF. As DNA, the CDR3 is TGTGCCAGCAGCTTGGAACAGAAGTTCTATGGCTACACCTTC.

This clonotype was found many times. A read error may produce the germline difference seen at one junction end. Here the CDR3 DNA reads TGTGCCAGCAGGCAGGGACCAAACACTAAAGCTTTCTTT. Residues: CASRQGPNTKAFF. This chain links TRBV3-1 with TRBJ1-1, with a possible D match to TRBD1 (5 bases). From germline, CDR1 is LGHDT and CDR2 YNNKEL (reference sequence). The CDR3 contains 13 residues.

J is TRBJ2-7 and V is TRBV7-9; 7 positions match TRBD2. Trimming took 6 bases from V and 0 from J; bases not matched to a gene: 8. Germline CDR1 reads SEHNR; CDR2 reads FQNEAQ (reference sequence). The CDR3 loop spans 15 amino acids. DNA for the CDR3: TGTGCCAGCAGTGATGCGGGGGAAAGCTCCTACGAGCAGTACTTC. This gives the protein CASSDAGESSYEQYF.

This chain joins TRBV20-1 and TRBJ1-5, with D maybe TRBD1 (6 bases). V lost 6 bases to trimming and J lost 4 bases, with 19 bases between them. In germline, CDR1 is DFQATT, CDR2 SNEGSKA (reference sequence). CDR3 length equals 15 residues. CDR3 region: CSAQKGGDINQPQHF. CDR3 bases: TGCAGTGCCCAGAAGGGTGGGGACATAAATCAGCCCCAGCATTTT.

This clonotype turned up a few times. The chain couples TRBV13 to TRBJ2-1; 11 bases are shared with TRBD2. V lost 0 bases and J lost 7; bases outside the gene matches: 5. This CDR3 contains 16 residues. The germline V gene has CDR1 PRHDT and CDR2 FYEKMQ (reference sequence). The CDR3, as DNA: TGTGCCAGCAGCTTAGGAGGGCTAGCGGGGGGAAATGAGCAGTTCTTC. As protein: CASSLGGLAGGNEQFF.

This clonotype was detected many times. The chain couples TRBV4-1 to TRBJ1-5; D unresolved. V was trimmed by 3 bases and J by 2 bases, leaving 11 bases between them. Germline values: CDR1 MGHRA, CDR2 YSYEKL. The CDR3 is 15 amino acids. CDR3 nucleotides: TGCGCCAGCAGCCAGGGAGCGGTGGGCAATCAGCCCCAGCATTTT. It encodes CASSQGAVGNQPQHF.

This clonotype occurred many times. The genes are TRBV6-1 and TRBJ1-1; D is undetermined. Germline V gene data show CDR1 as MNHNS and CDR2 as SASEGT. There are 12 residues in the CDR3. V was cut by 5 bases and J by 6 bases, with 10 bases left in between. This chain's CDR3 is CASSHLRSEAFF. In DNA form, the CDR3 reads TGTGCCAGCAGTCACCTCAGGTCTGAAGCTTTCTTT.

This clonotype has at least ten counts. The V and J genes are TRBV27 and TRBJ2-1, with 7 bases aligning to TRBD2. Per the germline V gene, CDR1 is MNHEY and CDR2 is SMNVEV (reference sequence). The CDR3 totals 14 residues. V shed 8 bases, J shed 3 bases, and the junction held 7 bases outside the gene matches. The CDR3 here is CASGRGNDYNEQFF. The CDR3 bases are TGTGCCAGCGGGCGGGGGAACGACTACAATGAGCAGTTCTTC.

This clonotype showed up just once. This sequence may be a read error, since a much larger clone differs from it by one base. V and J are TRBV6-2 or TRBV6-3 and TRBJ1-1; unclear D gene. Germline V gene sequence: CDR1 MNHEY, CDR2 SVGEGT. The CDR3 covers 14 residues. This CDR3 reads CASSEGGLGTEALF. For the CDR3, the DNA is TGTGCCAGCAGTGAAGGAGGATTGGGCACTGAAGCTCTCTTT.

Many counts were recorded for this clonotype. The CDR3 DNA sequence: TGTGCCAGCAGGAGGGGGTTTGCCACTGAAGCTTTCTTT. Protein product: CASRRGFATEAFF. The V gene is TRBV6-1, the J gene TRBJ1-1, with D perhaps matching TRBD1 (6 bases). This CDR3 has 13 amino acids. Germline CDR1 MNHNS, CDR2 SASEGT. V lost 6 bases and J 4 bases, leaving 12 bases between the germline ends.

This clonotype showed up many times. As DNA, the CDR3 is TGTGCCAGCAGCTTCCCGGGCACAATTATGAACACTGAAGCTTTCTTT. Translation gives CASSFPGTIMNTEAFF. The rearrangement links TRBV11-3 to TRBJ1-1, with D hard to call. CDR1 is SGHNT, CDR2 YENEEA, per germline. The CDR3 consists of 16 residues. Trimming removed 3 bases at V and 0 bases at J, with 14 bases between.

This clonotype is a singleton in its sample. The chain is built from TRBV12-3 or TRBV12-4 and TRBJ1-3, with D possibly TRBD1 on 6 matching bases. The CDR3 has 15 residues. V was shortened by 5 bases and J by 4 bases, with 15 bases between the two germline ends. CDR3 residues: CASSPWGAGGNTIYF. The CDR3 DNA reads TGTGCCAGCAGTCCCTGGGGGGCCGGAGGAAACACCATATATTTT.

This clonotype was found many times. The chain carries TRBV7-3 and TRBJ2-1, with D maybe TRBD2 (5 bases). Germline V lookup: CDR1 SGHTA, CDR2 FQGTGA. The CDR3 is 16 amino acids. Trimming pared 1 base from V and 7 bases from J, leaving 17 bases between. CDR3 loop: CASSLMPGITPNEQFF. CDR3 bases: TGTGCCAGCAGCTTAATGCCGGGGATAACCCCAAATGAGCAGTTCTTC.

CDR3 sequence reads: CSARKRGELREQFF. CDR3 nucleotides: TGCAGTGCAAGAAAGCGGGGGGAGTTACGAGAGCAGTTCTTC. The chain has TRBV20-1 and TRBJ2-1; 9 bases are shared with TRBD2. Germline V gene lookup returns CDR1 DFQATT and CDR2 SNEGSKA (reference sequence). The ends lost 6 bases at V and 10 bases at J; junction bases unmatched: 13. The CDR3 length is 14 residues.

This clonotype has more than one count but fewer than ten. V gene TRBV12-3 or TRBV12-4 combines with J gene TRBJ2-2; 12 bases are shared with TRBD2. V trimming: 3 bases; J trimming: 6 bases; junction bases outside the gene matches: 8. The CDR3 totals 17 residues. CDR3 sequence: CASSFSSGGAGAGELFF. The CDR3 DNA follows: TGTGCCAGCAGTTTTTCTAGCGGGGGGGCCGGCGCCGGGGAGCTGTTTTTT.

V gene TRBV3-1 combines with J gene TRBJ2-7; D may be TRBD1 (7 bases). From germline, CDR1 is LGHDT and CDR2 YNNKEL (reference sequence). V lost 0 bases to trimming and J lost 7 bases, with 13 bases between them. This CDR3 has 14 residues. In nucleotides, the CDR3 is TGTGCCAGCAGCCAAGATTACCCAGGGGGGGAGCAGTACTTC. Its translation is CASSQDYPGGEQYF.